These 8 T cell receptor beta chains originate from one sample sequenced in a study of blood T cell repertoires in COVID-19. The protocol was immunoSEQ multiplex PCR, while the TCRdb copy is restricted to in-frame clones and leaves out a portion. This sample has some 80,000 clones; about 88% occur once, and the top ten carry about 21%. The sample was peripheral blood. Every receptor here comes from a human donor in a cohort sampled during active COVID-19.

The genes are TRBV4-1 and TRBJ2-5, with 12 bases matching TRBD2. The CDR3 runs to 16 residues. V gave up 2 bases and J gave up 4 bases; unmatched junction bases: 5. Germline CDR1 and CDR2: MGHRA and YSYEKL. The CDR3 region is CASSQRTSGIGETQYF. Written as DNA, the CDR3 is TGCGCCAGCAGCCAAAGGACTAGCGGGATTGGAGAGACCCAGTACTTC.

The rearrangement uses TRBV6-5 and TRBJ2-1; the match to TRBD2 covers 8 bases. Germline loops: CDR1 MNHEY, CDR2 SVGAGI. J gave up 7 bases and V 6 bases, and 8 bases lay outside the gene matches. This CDR3 has 14 residues. CDR3 in DNA: TGTGCCAGCAGGGATACGGGAGGGGGGAATGAGCAGTTCTTC. Its protein product is CASRDTGGGNEQFF.

This clone was detected only once. The gene calls are TRBV19 and TRBJ1-5, with D perhaps TRBD1 (6 bases). Germline values: CDR1 LNHDA, CDR2 SQIVND (reference sequence). This CDR3 has 15 residues. V was shortened by 3 bases and J by 3 bases, with 12 bases between the two germline ends. The CDR3 sequence is CASSIWGHDNQPQHF. The DNA of the CDR3 is TGTGCCAGTAGTATCTGGGGGCATGACAATCAGCCCCAGCATTTT. Based on the CDR3 plus reference TRBV19 and TRBJ1-5, the full variable domain is DGGITQSPKYLFRKEGQNVTLSCEQNLNHDAMYWYRQDPGQGLRLIYYSQIVNDFQKGDIAEGYSVSREKKESFPLTVTSAQKNPTAFYLCASSIWGHDNQPQHFGDGTRLSIL.

This chain joins TRBV23-1 and TRBJ2-5, with 7 bases that match TRBD1. TRBV23-1 carries the ORF label, with uncertain function. J lost 1 base, V lost 7 bases, and 6 bases had no gene match. The CDR3 length is 14 residues. The CDR3 DNA is TGCGCCAGCATAGAAGACAGGGCCCAAGAGACCCAGTACTTC. It encodes CASIEDRAQETQYF.

The gene calls are TRBV7-2 and TRBJ2-7; TRBD1 matches at 9 bases. V shed 6 bases and J 2 bases; nucleotides not matched to a gene: 5. Germline lookup yields CDR1 SGHTA and CDR2 FQGNSA. This CDR3 is 14 amino acids long. This CDR3 reads CASSPGQGPYEQYF. Written as DNA, the CDR3 is TGTGCCAGCAGTCCGGGACAGGGTCCCTACGAGCAGTACTTC.

The DNA of the CDR3 is TGCGCCAGCAGCTTGAGCGTAACGAACACCGGGGAGCTGTTTTTT. Residues: CASSLSVTNTGELFF. This chain uses TRBV5-1 with TRBJ2-2, with D uncertain. CDR1 and CDR2 from the germline V gene are SGHRS and YFSETQ. V was shortened by 1 base and J by 0 bases, with 7 bases between the two germline ends. The CDR3 has 15 residues.

The V call is TRBV25-1, the J call TRBJ1-2, with D possibly TRBD1 on 6 matching bases. This CDR3 is 13 amino acids long. V shed 5 bases and J shed 3 bases, with 10 bases lying between them. Per the germline V gene, CDR1 is MGHDK and CDR2 is SYGVNS. This CDR3 reads CASSIGGHYGYTF. The CDR3 DNA sequence: TGTGCCAGCAGTATCGGGGGGCACTATGGCTACACCTTC.

The chain employs TRBV7-6 and TRBJ1-4, with 8 bases identical to TRBD1. The CDR3 extends over 16 amino acids. Germline loops: CDR1 SGHVS, CDR2 FNYEAQ. V trimming: 0 bases; J trimming: 5 bases; junction bases outside the gene matches: 5. The CDR3 region is CASSLAGQGINEKLFF. In DNA form, the CDR3 reads TGTGCCAGCAGCTTAGCTGGACAGGGAATCAATGAAAAACTGTTTTTT.